Sequencing of this TCR beta chain was carried out in a study of T cell repertoires in cytomegalovirus infection. Study overall: In public TCR beta signatures, there were indications of both CMV infection and matching HLA type.

TCRdb re-derived calls from the reads in MiXCR, one entry per CDR3 protein. Of 800,000 to 950,000 distinct CDR3 sequences in the sample, 32% were seen once. Worth noting for this clonotype: The antigen is undetermined. One junction end does not reproduce the germline sequence, and a read error may be involved.

The material was cultured CD8+ T cells from PBMCs, obtained from culture after CMV antigen stimulation. This TCR came from a human donor in good health (CMV status not recorded). Some clones in this sample may be carry-over from other donors' samples.

DNA of the CDR3: TGTGTCAGCAGCCAAGACGGGACAGGGTGGTATGGCTACACCTTC. Translation: CVSSQDGTGWYGYTF. V is TRBV14 and J is TRBJ1-2; 9 bases agree with TRBD1. In germline, CDR1 is SGHDN, CDR2 FVKESK. This CDR3 spans 15 amino acids. The full variable domain, rest sourced from reference TRBV14 and TRBJ1-2, is EAGVTQFPSHSVIEKGQTVTLRCDPISGHDNLYWYRRVMGKEIKFLLHFVKESKQDESGMPNNRFLAERTGGTYSTLKVQPAELEDSGVYFCVSSQDGTGWYGYTFGSGTRLTVV.